Below, 22 T cell receptor beta chains from the same sample are listed, as sequenced in a study of blood T cell repertoires in COVID-19 (dated by TCRdb to about 2020). The library was generated by the immunoSEQ multiplex PCR assay. This is the immuneACCESS table as TCRdb keeps it, with only in-frame sequences that have V and J called. A part of the clones is gone; compared with another copy, unresolved V genes explain less than half, and the rest is unexplained. Present in this sample are about 200,000 clones, roughly 77% of which were seen just once. The top ten clonotypes cover 17% of the sample. Specimen: PBMCs or T cells enriched from blood (not recorded which). These receptors all come from a woman in her 50s with acute COVID-19.

J is TRBJ2-3 and V is TRBV5-1; the match to TRBD1 covers 11 bases. V shed 7 bases, J shed 2 bases, and the junction held 6 bases outside the gene matches. This CDR3 is 15 amino acids long. The germline gives CDR1 SGHRS, CDR2 YFSETQ. The CDR3 sequence: CASANGQGATDTQYF. The CDR3 nucleotides are TGCGCCAGCGCAAACGGACAGGGGGCCACAGATACGCAGTATTTT. The variable domain in full, completed from reference TRBV5-1 and TRBJ2-3, reads KAGVTQTPRYLIKTRGQQVTLSCSPISGHRSVSWYQQTPGQGLQFLFEYFSETQRNKGNFPGRFSGRQFSNSRSEMNVSTLELGDSALYLCASANGQGATDTQYFGPGTRLTVL.

This clone showed up just once. This chain joins TRBV5-1 and TRBJ1-6; 11 nucleotides line up with TRBD1. CDR3 length: 16 residues. The germline V gene encodes CDR1 SGHRS and CDR2 YFSETQ. Trimming cost V 4 bases and J 6 bases; bases outside gene matches: 6. The CDR3, as DNA: TGCGCCAGCAGCCGGGACAGGGGGAAAAGTAATTCACCCCTCCACTTT. The encoded protein is CASSRDRGKSNSPLHF.

The chain carries TRBV7-6 and TRBJ1-5; TRBD1 matches at 10 bases. The V and J ends lost 4 bases and 6 bases, in that order; junction bases with no gene match: 12. The CDR3 has 17 amino acids. Germline loops: CDR1 SGHVS, CDR2 FNYEAQ. The CDR3 DNA reads as TGTGCCAGCAGCTCATCTCCCGGGGACAGGGGTGGTCAGCCCCAGCATTTT. Its translation is CASSSSPGDRGGQPQHF.

A word on this clone: The sample carries other DNA sequences with the same CDR3. The gene calls are TRBV30 and TRBJ1-5, with 7 bases lining up with TRBD1. CDR3 length: 14 residues. Trimming at V came to 5 bases and at J to 4 bases, leaving 8 bases not matched to a gene. CDR1 and CDR2 from the germline V gene are GTSNPN and SVGIG (reference sequence). CDR3 sequence (DNA): TGTGCCTGGTCTCGACAGGGTGGGAATCAGCCCCAGCATTTT. Protein: CAWSRQGGNQPQHF.

This clone was recorded once. The chain is built from TRBV4-2 and TRBJ2-2; D gene ambiguous. Trimming took 1 base from V and 8 from J, leaving 17 bases between them. The germline V gene has CDR1 LGHNA and CDR2 YNFKEQ. The CDR3 has 16 residues. The CDR3 nucleotides are TGTGCCAGCAGCCAAGGACTGTCGGCCTCGTCTGGGGAGCTGTTTTTT. It encodes CASSQGLSASSGELFF.

Only a few counts were recorded for this clone. This rearrangement joins TRBV5-1 to TRBJ1-1, with 8 bases aligning to TRBD1. V lost 0 bases and J lost 7; bases outside the gene matches: 11. The CDR3 runs to 16 residues. In germline, CDR1 is SGHRS, CDR2 YFSETQ. The DNA of the CDR3 is TGCGCCAGCAGCTTGGTAGGCGACAGGGGAATAAGTGAAGCTTTCTTT. This gives the protein CASSLVGDRGISEAFF.

V and J are TRBV18 and TRBJ1-3; 7 bases match TRBD1. From germline, CDR1 is KGHSH and CDR2 LQKENI. J gave up 0 bases and V 3 bases, and 14 bases lay outside the gene matches. The CDR3 totals 19 residues. The CDR3 DNA reads as TGTGCCAGCTCACCGATTCACAGACCAGGGGGAAGCTCTGGAAACACCATATATTTT. Its protein is CASSPIHRPGGSSGNTIYF.

The gene calls are TRBV11-2 and TRBJ1-4; 9 nucleotides line up with TRBD1. Germline V lookup: CDR1 SGHAT, CDR2 FQNNGV. This CDR3 region has 15 residues. V lost 2 bases, J lost 8 bases, and 6 bases stayed unmatched. CDR3 nucleotides: TGTGCCAGCAGCTTAACAGGGGGCGTCGGGGAAAAACTGTTTTTT. Its translation: CASSLTGGVGEKLFF.

The chain couples TRBV19 to TRBJ1-2; 7 bases fit TRBD1. V was clipped by 7 bases and J by 7 bases; unmatched bases: 9. CDR1 and CDR2 from the germline V gene are LNHDA and SQIVND (reference sequence). This CDR3 is 13 amino acids long. The chain's CDR3 is CASTPTGTSGYTF. The DNA of the CDR3 is TGTGCCAGTACCCCGACAGGGACCTCTGGCTACACCTTC. The full variable domain, with the rest looked up from reference TRBV19 and TRBJ1-2, is DGGITQSPKYLFRKEGQNVTLSCEQNLNHDAMYWYRQDPGQGLRLIYYSQIVNDFQKGDIAEGYSVSREKKESFPLTVTSAQKNPTAFYLCASTPTGTSGYTFGSGTRLTVV.

This clone was seen a single time. The chain employs TRBV27 and TRBJ2-3, with TRBD2 identical over 8 bases. CDR1 and CDR2 from the germline V gene are MNHEY and SMNVEV (reference sequence). V shed 5 bases, J shed 6 bases, and the junction held 10 bases outside the gene matches. The CDR3 contains 15 residues. The CDR3 DNA reads TGTGCCAGCAGTCCCCGGAATAGCGGGGTTGATACGCAGTATTTT. Translated: CASSPRNSGVDTQYF.

This clone was observed a handful of times. The rearrangement joins TRBV2 to TRBJ1-5, with TRBD1 matching over 8 bases. The V and J ends lost 1 base and 2 bases, in that order; junction bases with no gene match: 1. There are 15 residues in the CDR3. Germline V gene data show CDR1 as SNHLY and CDR2 as FYNNEI. The CDR3 loop reads CASSEGTGRNQPQHF. The CDR3 bases are TGTGCCAGCAGTGAAGGGACAGGGCGCAATCAGCCCCAGCATTTT.

CDR3 amino acids: CASLTGSQPQHF. The CDR3 DNA sequence: TGTGCCAGCCTGACTGGGAGTCAGCCCCAGCATTTT. The chain links TRBV28 to TRBJ1-5; no reliable D call. From germline, CDR1 is MDHEN and CDR2 SYDVKM. Trimming shortened V by 8 bases and J by 6 bases, and 11 bases separated the two germline ends. The CDR3 has 12 amino acids.

The chain couples TRBV28 to TRBJ1-5; a possible D gene is TRBD1 (6 bases). V gave up 2 bases and J gave up 6 bases, with 11 bases separating them. Germline lookup yields CDR1 MDHEN and CDR2 SYDVKM. The CDR3 covers 14 residues. CDR3 protein: CASSLIRGGQPQHF. The CDR3 region has the DNA TGTGCCAGCAGTTTAATCAGGGGCGGTCAGCCCCAGCATTTT.

The chain has TRBV19 and TRBJ1-5; possible D gene TRBD1, 6 bases. The V gene lost 7 bases and the J gene lost 2 bases, with 15 bases spanning the gap. Germline CDR1 reads LNHDA; CDR2 reads SQIVND (reference sequence). The CDR3 is made up of 15 amino acids. The CDR3 loop reads CASTRGGAGNQPQHF. The CDR3 DNA reads as TGTGCCAGTACCCGGGGGGGGGCTGGCAATCAGCCCCAGCATTTT.

Points on this clone: Other DNA sequences of this sample code for an identical CDR3. The chain is built from TRBV19 and TRBJ1-5, with a weak D call TRBD1 (6 bases). CDR1 and CDR2 (germline): LNHDA, SQIVND (reference sequence). This CDR3 contains 14 residues. Trimming took 5 bases from V and 3 from J, leaving 11 bases between them. The CDR3 is CASSRGGSNQPQHF. The CDR3 DNA is TGTGCCAGTAGTCGAGGGGGTTCCAATCAGCCCCAGCATTTT.

Comment on this clone: This specimen includes other DNA sequences encoding the same CDR3. The chain is built from TRBV10-3 and TRBJ2-5; D unclear. This CDR3 is 14 amino acids long. The germline V and J ends were trimmed by 10 bases and 2 bases, with 17 bases remaining between them. Germline V CDR1 and CDR2: ENHRY, SYGVKD. The CDR3 nucleotides are TGTGCCACAAAGAGGCAGAGCACACAAGAGACCCAGTACTTC. This gives the protein CATKRQSTQETQYF.

The rearrangement uses TRBV28 and TRBJ1-2; D call uncertain. The germline V gene encodes CDR1 MDHEN and CDR2 SYDVKM. The CDR3 totals 12 residues. V was cut by 5 bases and J by 4 bases, with 8 bases left in between. The DNA of the CDR3 is TGTGCCAGCAGTGGAGAGATCTATGGCTACACCTTC. Translating it yields CASSGEIYGYTF.

This chain links TRBV24-1 with TRBJ1-2; D is unresolved. The ends were cut back, 3 bases at V and 3 bases at J, with 10 bases in the middle. Germline V gene sequence: CDR1 KGHDR, CDR2 SFDVKD. This CDR3 comprises 14 residues. Here the CDR3 reads CATSDLTFDYGYTF. The DNA for the CDR3 is TGTGCCACCAGTGATCTGACATTCGACTATGGCTACACCTTC.

The chain uses TRBV24-1 and TRBJ2-5, with no clear D. This CDR3 spans 13 amino acids. The germline gives CDR1 KGHDR, CDR2 SFDVKD. V shed 5 bases and J shed 0 bases, with 6 bases lying between them. The CDR3 nucleotides are TGTGCCACCAGTGCAGTGCACCAAGAGACCCAGTACTTC. As protein: CATSAVHQETQYF.

This clone was observed a few times. The chain is built from TRBV7-2 and TRBJ1-5; 7 positions match TRBD1. V lost 1 base to trimming and J lost 8 bases; unmatched junction nucleotides: 2. CDR1 is SGHTA, CDR2 FQGNSA, per germline. The CDR3 runs to 13 residues. CDR3 sequence reads: CASSLGQGEPQHF. CDR3 DNA: TGTGCCAGCAGCTTAGGACAGGGAGAGCCCCAGCATTTT.

This clone was seen a few times. The chain combines TRBV7-9 with TRBJ1-4, with 9 positions matching TRBD1. Looked up from germline, CDR1 is SEHNR and CDR2 is FQNEAQ (reference sequence). V shed 5 bases and J 5 bases; nucleotides not matched to a gene: 6. The CDR3 has 15 amino acids. CDR3 protein: CASSPTGGKNEKLFF. As DNA, the CDR3 is TGTGCCAGCAGCCCGACAGGGGGGAAGAATGAAAAACTGTTTTTT.

This clone was seen more than once but under ten times. J is TRBJ2-2 and V is TRBV5-1, with 9 bases matching TRBD1. The CDR3 sequence is 15 residues long. V lost 3 bases to trimming and J lost 7 bases; unmatched junction nucleotides: 7. CDR1 and CDR2 (germline): SGHRS, YFSETQ. The CDR3 protein is CASSSGQGYFGELFF. The DNA for the CDR3 is TGCGCCAGCAGCTCCGGACAGGGGTACTTCGGGGAGCTGTTTTTT.